Below, one T cell receptor beta chain is given with its context. The CDR3 length is 15 residues. Per germline, CDR1 SGDLS and CDR2 YYNGEE. V dropped 3 bases and J dropped 1; count of bases not matched to a gene: 2. TCRdb processed the RT-PCR reads anew with MiXCR; each CDR3 protein has one entry. The sample has about 160,000 distinct CDR3 sequences, about 24% seen once. These data come from a study of patients and donors after allogeneic stem cell transplantation. This clonotype was sampled from a human donor who was either an allogeneic HSCT recipient or a stem cell or donor lymphocyte infusion donor (not recorded which). It is not recorded whose cells these are; they may come from a transplant donor. The chain combines TRBV9 with TRBJ2-3; 10 positions agree with TRBD2. The specimen was blood, either unsorted or a sorted T cell fraction (not recorded which). The CDR3 DNA is TGTGCCAGCAGCGCCGGGACTAGCGGCACAGATACGCAGTATTTT. Translating gives CASSAGTSGTDTQYF. The complete variable domain, with remaining parts taken from reference TRBV9 and TRBJ2-3, reads DSGVTQTPKHLITATGQRVTLRCSPRSGDLSVYWYQQSLDQGLQFLIQYYNGEERAKGNILERFSAQQFPDLHSELNLSSLELGDSALYFCASSAGTSGTDTQYFGPGTRLTVL.